The clone carrying this TCR beta chain has a handful of counts. The data originate from a study of human T cells and chemical hapten exposure. The CDR3 is 15 residues long. V dropped 6 bases and J dropped 4 bases, with 19 bases sitting between them. CDR1 is MNHEY and CDR2 is SVGAGI in the germline V gene. TCRdb ran MiXCR on the RACE reads and lists one entry per CDR3 protein. The repertoire holds 380,000 or so distinct CDR3 sequences, with approximately 5% as singletons. The time point is: patch test 1, 2 weeks after DPC sensitization. The treatment was: therapeutic diphenylcyclopropenone sensitization with weekly scalp DPC.

The input for sequencing was whole blood, taken in connection with sensitization to the hapten diphenylcyclopropenone (DPC). V usage is TRBV6-5 and J usage is TRBJ2-7; D possibly matches TRBD1 or TRBD2 (6 bases each). The receptor's source is a woman between 45 and 65 years old with alopecia areata. Some clones in this sample may be carry-over from other donors' samples. CDR3 DNA: TGTGCCAGCAGGGAGGGGCAGGGGTATGTGTACGAGCAGTACTTC. It codes for CASREGQGYVYEQYF.